This record covers a single T cell receptor (beta chain). Produced via immunoSEQ multiplex PCR; TCRdb's table is partial and in-frame only. In the table there are more than 150,000 clones, 85% to 95% of which are singletons. The sample originates from a study of control samples from healthy donors and cancer patients. The CDR3 consists of 13 residues. V was shortened by 4 bases and J by 6 bases, with 12 bases between the two germline ends. The material sequenced was blood. The receptor's source is a man aged 18-30 years in good health. The chain links TRBV12-3 or TRBV12-4 to TRBJ1-1; TRBD1 is a possible D gene (5 bases). The CDR3 DNA is TGTGCCAGCAGTTACGGAACGACAGCTGAAGCTTTCTTT. Translation gives CASSYGTTAEAFF.